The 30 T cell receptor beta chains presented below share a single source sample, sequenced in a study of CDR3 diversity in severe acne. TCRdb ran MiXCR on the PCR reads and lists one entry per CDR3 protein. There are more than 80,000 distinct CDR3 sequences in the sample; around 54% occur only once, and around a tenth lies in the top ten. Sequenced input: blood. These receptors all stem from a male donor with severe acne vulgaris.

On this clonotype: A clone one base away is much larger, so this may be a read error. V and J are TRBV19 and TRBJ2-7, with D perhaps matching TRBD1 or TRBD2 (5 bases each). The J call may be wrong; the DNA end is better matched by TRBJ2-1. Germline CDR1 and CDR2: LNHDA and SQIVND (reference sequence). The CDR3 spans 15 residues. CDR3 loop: CASRGRAGGNNEQFF. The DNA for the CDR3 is TGTGCCAGTAGGGGACGGGCTGGCGGAAACAATGAGCAGTTCTTC.

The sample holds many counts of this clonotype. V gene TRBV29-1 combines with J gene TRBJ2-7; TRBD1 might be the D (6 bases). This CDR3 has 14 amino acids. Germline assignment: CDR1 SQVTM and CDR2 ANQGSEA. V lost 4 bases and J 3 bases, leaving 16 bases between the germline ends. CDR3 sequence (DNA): TGCAGCGTTGGAATACCGGGACAAAACTACGAGCAGTACTTC. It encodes CSVGIPGQNYEQYF.

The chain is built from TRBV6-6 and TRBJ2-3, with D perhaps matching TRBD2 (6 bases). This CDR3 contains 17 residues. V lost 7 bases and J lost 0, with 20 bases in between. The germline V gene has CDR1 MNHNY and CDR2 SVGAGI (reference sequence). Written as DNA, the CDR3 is TGTGCCAGCAAGCCGACGGACTACTCTACAAGCACAGATACGCAGTATTTT. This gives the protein CASKPTDYSTSTDTQYF.

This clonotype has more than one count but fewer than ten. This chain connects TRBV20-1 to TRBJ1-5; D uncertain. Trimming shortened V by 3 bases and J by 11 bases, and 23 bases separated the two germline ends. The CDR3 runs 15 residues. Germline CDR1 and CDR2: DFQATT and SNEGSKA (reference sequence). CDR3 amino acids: CSARTSGRNIETQHF. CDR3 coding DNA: TGCAGTGCTAGGACTAGCGGGAGAAATATAGAGACCCAGCATTTT.

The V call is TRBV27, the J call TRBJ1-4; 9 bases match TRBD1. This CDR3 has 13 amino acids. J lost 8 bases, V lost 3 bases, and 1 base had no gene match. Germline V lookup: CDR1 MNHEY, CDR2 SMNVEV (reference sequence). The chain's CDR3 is CASSLDRGEKLFF. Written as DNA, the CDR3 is TGTGCCAGCAGTTTGGACAGGGGAGAAAAACTGTTTTTT. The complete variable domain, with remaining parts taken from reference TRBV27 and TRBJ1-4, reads EAQVTQNPRYLITVTGKKLTVTCSQNMNHEYMSWYRQDPGLGLRQIYYSMNVEVTDKGDVPEGYKVSRKEKRNFPLILESPSPNQTSLYFCASSLDRGEKLFFGSGTQLSVL.

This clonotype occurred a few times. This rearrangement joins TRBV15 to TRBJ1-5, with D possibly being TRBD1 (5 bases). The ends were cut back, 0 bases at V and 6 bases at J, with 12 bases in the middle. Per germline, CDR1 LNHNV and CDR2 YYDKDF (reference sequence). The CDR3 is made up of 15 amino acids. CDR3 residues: CATSRDRARGQPQHF. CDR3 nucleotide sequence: TGTGCCACCAGCAGAGACAGGGCACGGGGTCAGCCCCAGCATTTT.

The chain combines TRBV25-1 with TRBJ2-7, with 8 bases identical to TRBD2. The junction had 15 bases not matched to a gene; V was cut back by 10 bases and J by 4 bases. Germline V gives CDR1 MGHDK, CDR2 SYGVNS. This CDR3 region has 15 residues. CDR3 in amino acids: CATTPPVAGSYEQYF. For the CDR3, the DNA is TGTGCCACCACCCCCCCTGTAGCGGGGTCGTACGAGCAGTACTTC.

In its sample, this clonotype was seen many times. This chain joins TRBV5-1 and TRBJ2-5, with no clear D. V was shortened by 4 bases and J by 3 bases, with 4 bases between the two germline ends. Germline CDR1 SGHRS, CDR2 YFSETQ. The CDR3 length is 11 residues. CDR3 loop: CASSHKETQYF. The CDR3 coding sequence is TGCGCCAGCAGCCATAAAGAGACCCAGTACTTC.

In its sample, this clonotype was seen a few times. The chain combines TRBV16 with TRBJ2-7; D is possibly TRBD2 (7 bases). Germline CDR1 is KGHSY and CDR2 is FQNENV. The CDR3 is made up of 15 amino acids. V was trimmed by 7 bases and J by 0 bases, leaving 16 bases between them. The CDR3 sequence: CASMPRGGGSYEQYF. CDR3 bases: TGTGCCAGCATGCCAAGGGGGGGCGGCTCCTACGAGCAGTACTTC. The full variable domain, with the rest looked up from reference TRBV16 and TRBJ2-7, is GEEVAQTPKHLVRGEGQKAKLYCAPIKGHSYVFWYQQVLKNEFKFLISFQNENVFDETGMPKERFSAKCLPNSPCSLEIQATKLEDSAVYFCASMPRGGGSYEQYFGPGTRLTVT.

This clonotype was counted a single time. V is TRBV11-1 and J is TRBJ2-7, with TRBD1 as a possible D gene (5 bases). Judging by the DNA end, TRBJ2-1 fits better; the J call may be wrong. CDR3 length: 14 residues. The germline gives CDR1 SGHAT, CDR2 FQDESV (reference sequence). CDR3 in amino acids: CASSLRGPLDEQFF. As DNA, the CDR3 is TGTGCCAGCAGCCTTAGGGGTCCCCTGGATGAGCAGTTCTTC.

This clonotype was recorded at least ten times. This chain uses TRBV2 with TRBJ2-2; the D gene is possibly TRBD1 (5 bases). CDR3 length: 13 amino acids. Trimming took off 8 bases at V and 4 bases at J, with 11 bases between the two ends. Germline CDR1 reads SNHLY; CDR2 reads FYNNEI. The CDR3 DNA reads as TGTGCCAGCGGGGCGGACATCACCGGGGAGCTGTTTTTT. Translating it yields CASGADITGELFF.

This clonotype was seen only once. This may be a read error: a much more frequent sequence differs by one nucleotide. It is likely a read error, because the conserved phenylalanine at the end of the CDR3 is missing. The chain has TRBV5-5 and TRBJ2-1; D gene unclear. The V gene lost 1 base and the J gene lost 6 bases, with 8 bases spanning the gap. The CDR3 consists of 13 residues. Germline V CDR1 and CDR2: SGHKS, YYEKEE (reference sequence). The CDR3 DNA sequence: TGTGCCAGCAGCTTGCAGGTCATCAATGAGCAGTTCTCC. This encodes CASSLQVINEQFS.

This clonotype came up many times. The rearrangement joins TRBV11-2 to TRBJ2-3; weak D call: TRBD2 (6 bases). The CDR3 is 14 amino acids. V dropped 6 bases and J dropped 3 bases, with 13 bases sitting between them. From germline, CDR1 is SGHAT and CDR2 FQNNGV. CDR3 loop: CASRTTAGTDTQYF. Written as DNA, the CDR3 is TGTGCCAGCAGAACGACAGCGGGTACAGATACGCAGTATTTT.

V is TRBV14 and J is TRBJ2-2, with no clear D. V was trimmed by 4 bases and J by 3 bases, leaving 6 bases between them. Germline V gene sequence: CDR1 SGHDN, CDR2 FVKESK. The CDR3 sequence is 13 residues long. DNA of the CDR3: TGTGCCAGCAGCCGACAATACACCGGGGAGCTGTTTTTT. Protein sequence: CASSRQYTGELFF.

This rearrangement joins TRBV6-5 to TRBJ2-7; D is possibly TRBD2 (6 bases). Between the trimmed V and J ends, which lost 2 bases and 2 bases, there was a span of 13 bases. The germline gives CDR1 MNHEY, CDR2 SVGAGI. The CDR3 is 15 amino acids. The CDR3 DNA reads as TGTGCCAGCAGTTACATCACCGGGAGTCCCTACGAGCAGTACTTC. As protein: CASSYITGSPYEQYF.

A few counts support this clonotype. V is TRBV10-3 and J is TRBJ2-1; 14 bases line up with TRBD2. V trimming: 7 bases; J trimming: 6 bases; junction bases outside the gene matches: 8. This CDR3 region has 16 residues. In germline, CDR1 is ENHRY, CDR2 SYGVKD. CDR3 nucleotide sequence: TGTGCCATCAACCCGGGACTAGCGGGAGTCGGCAATGAGCAGTTCTTC. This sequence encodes CAINPGLAGVGNEQFF.

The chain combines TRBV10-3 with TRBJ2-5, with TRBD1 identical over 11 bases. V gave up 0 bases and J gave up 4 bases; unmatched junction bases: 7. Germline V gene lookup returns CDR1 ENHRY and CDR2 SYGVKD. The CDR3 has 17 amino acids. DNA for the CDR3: TGTGCCATCAGTGAGTCGAAGTCCGGGACAGGGGGAGAGACCCAGTACTTC. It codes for CAISESKSGTGGETQYF.

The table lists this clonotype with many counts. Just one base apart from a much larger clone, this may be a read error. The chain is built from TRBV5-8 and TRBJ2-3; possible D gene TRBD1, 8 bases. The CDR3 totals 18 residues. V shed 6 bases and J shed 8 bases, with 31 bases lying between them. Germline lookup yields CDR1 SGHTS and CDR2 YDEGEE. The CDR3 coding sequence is TGTGCCAGCAACTCGAACTGGGGGGGGACAGGAGTGGGAGGTACGCAGTATTTT. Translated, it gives CASNSNWGGTGVGGTQYF. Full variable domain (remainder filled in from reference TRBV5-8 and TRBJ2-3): EAGVTQSPTHLIKTRGQQATLRCSPISGHTSVYWYQQALGLGLQFLLWYDEGEERNRGNFPPRFSGRQFPNYSSELNVNALELEDSALYLCASNSNWGGTGVGGTQYFGPGTRLTVL.

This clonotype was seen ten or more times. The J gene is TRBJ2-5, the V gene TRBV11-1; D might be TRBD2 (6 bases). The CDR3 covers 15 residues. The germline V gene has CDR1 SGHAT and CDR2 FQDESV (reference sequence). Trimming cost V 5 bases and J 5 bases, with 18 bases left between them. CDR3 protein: CASSVRGASSETQYF. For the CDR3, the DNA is TGTGCCAGCAGCGTGCGGGGAGCGTCAAGTGAGACCCAGTACTTC.

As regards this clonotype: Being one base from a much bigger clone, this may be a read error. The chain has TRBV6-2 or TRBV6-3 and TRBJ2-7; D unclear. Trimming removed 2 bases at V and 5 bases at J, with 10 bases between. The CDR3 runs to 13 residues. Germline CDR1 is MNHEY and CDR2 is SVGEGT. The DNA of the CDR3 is TGTGCCAGCAGTTACGTTAGCCTTAACGAGCAGTACTTC. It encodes CASSYVSLNEQYF.

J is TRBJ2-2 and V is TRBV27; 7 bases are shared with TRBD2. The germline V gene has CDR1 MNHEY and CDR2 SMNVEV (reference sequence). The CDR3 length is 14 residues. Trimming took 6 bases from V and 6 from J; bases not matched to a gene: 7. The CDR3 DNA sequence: TGTGCCAGCAGCGGCGGACTAGTCGCCGGGGAGCTGTTTTTT. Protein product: CASSGGLVAGELFF.

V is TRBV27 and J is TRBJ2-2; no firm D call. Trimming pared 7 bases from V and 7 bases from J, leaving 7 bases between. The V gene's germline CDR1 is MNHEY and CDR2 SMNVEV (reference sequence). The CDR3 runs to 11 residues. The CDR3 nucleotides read TGTGCCAGCATGAGTAGCGGGGAGCTGTTTTTT. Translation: CASMSSGELFF.

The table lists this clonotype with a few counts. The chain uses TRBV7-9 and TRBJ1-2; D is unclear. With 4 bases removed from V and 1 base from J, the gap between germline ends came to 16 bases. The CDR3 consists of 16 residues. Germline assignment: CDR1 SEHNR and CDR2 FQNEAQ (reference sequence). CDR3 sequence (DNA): TGTGCCAGCAGCTCCGCCGTCTCCACTCTTAACTATGGCTACACCTTC. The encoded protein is CASSSAVSTLNYGYTF.

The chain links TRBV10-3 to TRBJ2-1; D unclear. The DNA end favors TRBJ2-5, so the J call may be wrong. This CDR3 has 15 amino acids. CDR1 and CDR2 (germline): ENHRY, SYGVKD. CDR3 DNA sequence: TGTGCCATCAGTGAGTCGCCCGTCAACCAAGAGACCCAGTACTTC. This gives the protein CAISESPVNQETQYF.

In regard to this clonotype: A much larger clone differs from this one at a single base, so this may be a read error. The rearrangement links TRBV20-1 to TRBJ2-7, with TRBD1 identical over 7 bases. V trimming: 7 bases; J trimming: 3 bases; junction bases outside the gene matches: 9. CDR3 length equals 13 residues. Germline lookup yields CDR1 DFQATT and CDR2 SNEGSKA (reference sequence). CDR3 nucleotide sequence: TGCAGTGGGTCCGGGACAGAGGTCTACGAGCAGTACTTC. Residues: CSGSGTEVYEQYF.

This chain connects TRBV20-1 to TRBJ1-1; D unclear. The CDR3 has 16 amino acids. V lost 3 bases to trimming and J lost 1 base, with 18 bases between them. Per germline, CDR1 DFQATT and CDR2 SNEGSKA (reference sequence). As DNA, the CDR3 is TGCAGTGCTAGTCCTCGGGGTTCCAACCCGAACACTGAAGCTTTCTTT. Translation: CSASPRGSNPNTEAFF.

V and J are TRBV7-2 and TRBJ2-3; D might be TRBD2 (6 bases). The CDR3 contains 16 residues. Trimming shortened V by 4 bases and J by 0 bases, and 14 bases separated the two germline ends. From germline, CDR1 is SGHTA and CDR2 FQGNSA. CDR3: CASSWAGGASTDTQYF. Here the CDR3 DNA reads TGTGCCAGCAGCTGGGCTGGCGGGGCTAGCACAGATACGCAGTATTTT.

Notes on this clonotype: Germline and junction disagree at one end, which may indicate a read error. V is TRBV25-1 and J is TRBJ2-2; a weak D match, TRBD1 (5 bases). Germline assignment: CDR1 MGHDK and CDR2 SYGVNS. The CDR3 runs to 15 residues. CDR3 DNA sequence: TGTGCCAGCAGTGAAACGGCAGGGAACAGCGGGGAGCTGTTTTTT. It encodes CASSETAGNSGELFF.

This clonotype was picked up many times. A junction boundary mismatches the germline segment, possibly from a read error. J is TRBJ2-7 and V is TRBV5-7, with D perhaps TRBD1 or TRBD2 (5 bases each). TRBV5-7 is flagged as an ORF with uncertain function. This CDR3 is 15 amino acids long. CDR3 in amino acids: CASSPRDQKSSEQYF. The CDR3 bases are TGTGCCAGCAGTCCCCGGGACCAAAAATCCTCCGAGCAGTACTTC.

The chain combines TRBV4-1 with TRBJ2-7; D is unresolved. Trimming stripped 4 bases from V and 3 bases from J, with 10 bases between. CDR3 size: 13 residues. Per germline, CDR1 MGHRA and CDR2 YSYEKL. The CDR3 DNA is TGCGCCAGCAGCCTCGATAGGGACTACGAGCAGTACTTC. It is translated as CASSLDRDYEQYF.